This T cell receptor beta chain was identified during a study of blood T cell repertoires in COVID-19. About the research overall: The United States, Italy and Spain supplied acute and convalescent COVID-19 samples. T cells, B-cell-depleted T cells, or PBMCs supplied cDNA or gDNA.

Original data processing: Amplifying reference gene primers gave estimates of nucleated cell counts. The repertoire was sequenced with immunoSEQ multiplex PCR; TCRdb's copy has only in-frame clones and lacks some. V, J and clone size reflect that table, while D and trimming were determined from the DNA. The repertoire includes 250,000 to 400,000 clones, about nine tenths of them detected once, and 1% sits in the top ten. This clone was seen just once. The CDR3 runs 15 residues. The V gene's germline CDR1 is LGHNA and CDR2 YNFKEQ. J lost 2 bases, V lost 1 base, and 3 bases had no gene match. Sequenced: peripheral blood. This TCR derives from a man between 45 and 60 years old with active or convalescent COVID-19. The chain joins TRBV4-2 to TRBJ2-7, with TRBD1 matching over 9 bases. Here the CDR3 reads CASSQGQGVPYEQYF. The CDR3 DNA is TGTGCCAGCAGCCAAGGACAGGGGGTTCCCTACGAGCAGTACTTC.